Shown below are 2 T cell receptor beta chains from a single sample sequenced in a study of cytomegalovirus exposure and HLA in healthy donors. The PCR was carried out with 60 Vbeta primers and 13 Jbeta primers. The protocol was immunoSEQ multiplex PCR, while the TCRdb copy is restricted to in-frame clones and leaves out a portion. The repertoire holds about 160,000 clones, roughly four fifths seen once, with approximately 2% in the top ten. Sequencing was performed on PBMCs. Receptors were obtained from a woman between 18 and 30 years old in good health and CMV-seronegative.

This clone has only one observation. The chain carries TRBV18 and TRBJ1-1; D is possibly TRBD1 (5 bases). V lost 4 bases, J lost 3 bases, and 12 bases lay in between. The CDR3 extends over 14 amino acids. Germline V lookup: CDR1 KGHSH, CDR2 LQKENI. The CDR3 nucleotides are TGTGCCAGCTCACGTTTACAGGTAGACACTGAAGCTTTCTTT. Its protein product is CASSRLQVDTEAFF.

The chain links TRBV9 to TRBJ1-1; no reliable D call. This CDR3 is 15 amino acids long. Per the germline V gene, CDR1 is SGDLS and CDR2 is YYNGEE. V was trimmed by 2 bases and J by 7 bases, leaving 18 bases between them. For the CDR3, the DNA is TGTGCCAGCAGCGTCGCGCCGTCCCCGTACCGTGAAGCTTTCTTT. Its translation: CASSVAPSPYREAFF. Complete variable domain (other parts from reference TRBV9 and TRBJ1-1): DSGVTQTPKHLITATGQRVTLRCSPRSGDLSVYWYQQSLDQGLQFLIQYYNGEERAKGNILERFSAQQFPDLHSELNLSSLELGDSALYFCASSVAPSPYREAFFGQGTRLTVV.